A single sample is the source of the 5 T cell receptor beta chains below, sequenced in a study of regulatory T cells in long-lasting Graves disease. Described time point: newly diagnosed GD, antithyroid drugs for less than 3 months. PBMCs were the source of the RNA used for TCR sequencing. HTBI primers from iRepertoire and Arm-PCR of CDR3 regions yielded the TCR beta libraries. TCRdb ran MiXCR on the multiplex PCR reads and lists one entry per CDR3 protein. The sample includes 500,000 or so distinct CDR3 sequences, about 16% of them seen just once. This same sample was also part of a study on T cells in Graves' hyperthyroidism and ophthalmopathy.

The source was peripheral blood mononuclear cells (PBMCs), collected at new diagnosis, from a patient treated with antithyroid drugs. The origin of the receptors is a man aged 40-50 years with Graves disease.

This clonotype was counted only a few times. The genes are TRBV6-1 and TRBJ2-2; D is possibly TRBD2 (5 bases). The CDR3 runs to 17 residues. The germline V gene encodes CDR1 MNHNS and CDR2 SASEGT. The CDR3 DNA reads as TGTGGGCCAGCAGTGGGTTCCCGGGAAAGTTTAGCCGGGGAGCTGTTTTTT. Amino acid sequence: CGPAVGSRESLAGELFF.

This clonotype was picked up many times. The J gene is TRBJ1-1, the V gene TRBV7-8; maybe TRBD1 (5 bases). V was shortened by 5 bases and J by 2 bases, with 15 bases between the two germline ends. Germline CDR1 SGHVS, CDR2 FQNEAQ. This CDR3 has 15 amino acids. CDR3 residues: CASSGRQTINTEAFF. In DNA, the CDR3 is TGTGCCAGCAGCGGACGACAGACAATCAACACTGAAGCTTTCTTT. Full variable domain (missing parts from reference TRBV7-8 and TRBJ1-1): GAGVSQSPRYKVAKRGQDVALRCDPISGHVSLFWYQQALGQGPEFLTYFQNEAQLDKSGLPSDRFFAERPEGSVSTLKIQRTQQEDSAVYLCASSGRQTINTEAFFGQGTRLTVV.

This clonotype was counted only a few times. This rearrangement joins TRBV10-1 to TRBJ2-1; no firm D call. Germline V lookup: CDR1 WNHNN, CDR2 SYGVQD (reference sequence). CDR3 size: 12 residues. Trimming shortened V by 5 bases and J by 5 bases, and 7 bases separated the two germline ends. The CDR3 reads CASSWDNNEQFF. For the CDR3, the DNA is TGCGCCAGCAGTTGGGATAACAATGAGCAGTTCTTC.

This clonotype appeared many times. The chain is built from TRBV12-3 or TRBV12-4 and TRBJ2-1; 12 positions agree with TRBD2. V was pared by 7 bases and J by 9 bases, with 10 bases of the junction left unmatched. This CDR3 has 15 amino acids. The CDR3 loop is CASTQLGLAGREQFF. The DNA for the CDR3 is TGTGCCAGCACCCAATTAGGACTAGCGGGACGTGAGCAGTTCTTC.

This clonotype showed up many times. The V and J genes are TRBV30 and TRBJ2-1; 7 bases are a match to TRBD1. The CDR3 runs to 14 residues. With V trimmed by 0 bases and J by 7 bases, 6 bases remained unmatched. Germline V gene data show CDR1 as GTSNPN and CDR2 as SVGIG (reference sequence). As DNA, the CDR3 is TGTGCCTGGAGTGTAAAGGTGACAGGGAATGAGCAGTTCTTC. Amino acids: CAWSVKVTGNEQFF. Complete variable domain (other parts from reference TRBV30 and TRBJ2-1): SQTIHQWPATLVQPVGSPLSLECTVEGTSNPNLYWYRQAAGRGLQLLFYSVGIGQISSEVPQNLSASRPQDRQFILSSKKLLLSDSGFYLCAWSVKVTGNEQFFGPGTRLTVL.